This paragraph reports one T cell receptor beta chain. Its antigen is unknown. The data were obtained in a study of T cells after yellow fever vaccination. General study findings and limits: The secondary T-cell response peaked on day 5, not day 15, but was weaker. Clonotype sharing between CD4 and CD8 compartments was small.

Germline V gene lookup returns CDR1 MDHEN and CDR2 SYDVKM. Trimming pared 8 bases from V and 3 bases from J, leaving 8 bases between. The CDR3 covers 12 residues. The authors made TCR cDNA by 5'RACE template switching, adding a universal primer site and UMIs. TCRdb recomputed calls from the 5' RACE reads with MiXCR, one row per CDR3 protein. The sample consists of some 600,000 distinct CDR3 sequences, roughly 17% of them appearing once. Here the sequenced sample was PBMCs, taken 5 days after the first yellow fever vaccination. The receptor was derived from a man aged 18 to 35 who received the YFV17D yellow fever vaccine. The rearrangement joins TRBV28 to TRBJ1-5; D is uncertain. The CDR3 nucleotides read TGTGCCAGCGGACCGCTCAATCAGCCCCAGCATTTT. Translation: CASGPLNQPQHF.